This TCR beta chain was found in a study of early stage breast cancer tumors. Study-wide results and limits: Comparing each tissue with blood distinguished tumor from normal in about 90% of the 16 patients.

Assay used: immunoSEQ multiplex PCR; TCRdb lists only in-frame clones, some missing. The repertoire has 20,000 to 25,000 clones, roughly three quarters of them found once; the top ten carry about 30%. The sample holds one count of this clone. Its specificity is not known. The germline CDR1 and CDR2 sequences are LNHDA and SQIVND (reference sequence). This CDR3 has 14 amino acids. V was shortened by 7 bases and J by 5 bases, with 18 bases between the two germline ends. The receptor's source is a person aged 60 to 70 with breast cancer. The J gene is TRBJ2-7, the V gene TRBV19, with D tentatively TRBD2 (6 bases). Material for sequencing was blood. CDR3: CASNFGGVTHEQYF. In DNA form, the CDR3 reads TGTGCCAGTAATTTTGGCGGGGTCACCCACGAGCAGTACTTC. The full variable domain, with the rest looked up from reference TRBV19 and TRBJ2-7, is DGGITQSPKYLFRKEGQNVTLSCEQNLNHDAMYWYRQDPGQGLRLIYYSQIVNDFQKGDIAEGYSVSREKKESFPLTVTSAQKNPTAFYLCASNFGGVTHEQYFGPGTRLTVT.